This is a list of T cell receptor beta chains from one sample in a study of molecular identifiers for immune sequencing clone quantification. Using its own MiXCR run on the PCR reads, TCRdb lists one record per CDR3 protein. The data show 37,000 or so distinct CDR3 sequences, approximately 24% seen once. The specimen sequenced was naive CD8+ T cells from blood, with Jurkat cell RNA spiked in. The source of these receptors is a human donor in good health. Some libraries in this study had Jurkat cell RNA spiked in. Both conserved end residues are part of each CDR3. A D gene is named only where the DNA matches it firmly. Rows give clone size only sometimes, using once, few, many, or a class for an expanded clone.

J	V	D	size	DNA	CDR3
TRBJ1-2	TRBV11-2	NA	many	TGTGCCAGCAGCCAGGGACTGTACTCTAACTATGGCTACACCTTC	CASSQGLYSNYGYTF
TRBJ2-5	TRBV6-6	TRBD2	NA	TGTGCCAGCAGTTCTGGGGGGGGGAAAGAGACCCAGTACTTC	CASSSGGGKETQYF
TRBJ2-5	TRBV12-3/TRBV12-4	NA	medium-sized	TGTGCCTCGAGGGGGGTTGCAGAGACCCAGTACTTC	CASRGVAETQYF
TRBJ2-1	TRBV12-5	NA	few	TGTGCTAGTGGCCCGGGAACCGCAACTGAGCAGTTCTTC	CASGPGTATEQFF
TRBJ1-6	TRBV6-2/TRBV6-3	NA	NA	TGTGCCGGCAGTCTACTCGACAGCCCCTCGCCCCTCCACTTT	CAGSLLDSPSPLHF
TRBJ2-3	TRBV4-2	TRBD2	NA	TGTGCCAGCAGCCCCCCGGGAGGGTCCGATCCGCCGTATTTT	CASSPPGGSDPPYF
TRBJ1-5	TRBV7-9	NA	many	TGTGCCAGCAGCACCGGGGGTAGTAATCAGCCCCAGCATTTT	CASSTGGSNQPQHF
TRBJ2-7	TRBV5-1	NA	NA	TGCGCCAGCAGCCAGGACCGGGACGAGCCGTCCTTC	CASSQDRDEPSF
TRBJ1-3	TRBV15	NA	NA	TGTGCCACCAGCAGAGATCTTGGCCCCGGTACCATACATTTT	CATSRDLGPGTIHF
TRBJ2-2	TRBV7-2	NA	NA	TGTGCCAGCAGCCCCAGCTCCTTGGGCACCGGGGAGCTGTTTTTT	CASSPSSLGTGELFF
TRBJ2-2	TRBV7-9	NA	many	TGTGCCAGCAGCCTCCGGGACGGCACCGGGGAGCTGTTTTTT	CASSLRDGTGELFF
TRBJ1-1	TRBV11-2	TRBD1	NA	TGTACCAGCAGCTTTAAGGACAGGGCTGAAGCTTTCTTT	CTSSFKDRAEAFF
TRBJ2-1	TRBV7-8	NA	many	TGTGCCAGCAGCTGGCGACAGACCGCTTACAATGAGCAGTTCTTC	CASSWRQTAYNEQFF
TRBJ2-4	TRBV12-3/TRBV12-4	NA	many	TGTGCCAGCAGTTCAAGACAGGTAGCCAAAAACATTCAGTACTTC	CASSSRQVAKNIQYF
TRBJ2-7	TRBV28	NA	few	TGTGCCAGCAGTTTAGAACAGGGAGACTCCTACGAGCAGTACTTC	CASSLEQGDSYEQYF
TRBJ1-1	TRBV27	TRBD1	many	TGTGCCACCCGACAGGGCCTGAACACTGAAGCTTTCTTT	CATRQGLNTEAFF
TRBJ2-3	TRBV14	TRBD2	many	TGTGCCAGCAGCCAACGACTCGGGAGGGGTTCTAGCACAGATACGCAGTATTTT	CASSQRLGRGSSTDTQYF
TRBJ1-2	TRBV7-6	NA	many	TGTGCCAGCAGCTCAACAGCCGGCGGCTACACCTTC	CASSSTAGGYTF
TRBJ2-1	TRBV7-9	NA	many	TGTGCCAGCAGCTCGCCGGAGACAGAGTACAATGAGCAGTTCTTC	CASSSPETEYNEQFF